A single sample gave rise to the 31 T cell receptor beta chains below, sequenced in a study of T cells in Graves' hyperthyroidism and ophthalmopathy (dated by TCRdb to the late 2010s). The library was generated by multiplex PCR. The run used an Illumina HiSeq 2000. The TCR beta CDR3 regions were amplified from RNA transcripts. A first-round RT-PCR of the TCR CDR3 used the HTBI primer set with the Qiagen OneStep RT-PCR kit. The public sequencing data were trimmed at Q25 with fastp and processed into clonotypes with MiXCR by TCRdb, which kept only in-frame beta chains. CDR3 protein sequences are deduplicated, and each keeps its most common genes and DNA. The sample table records some 460,000 distinct CDR3 sequences; 15% to 19% of these occur just once. The ten largest account for 7.5% to 9% of the sample. Specimen: blood. The receptors were sampled from a woman in her late teens or twenties with Graves' hyperthyroidism.

This chain joins TRBV12-5 and TRBJ1-5; TRBD1 aligns across 7 bases. J lost 4 bases, V lost 5 bases, and 11 bases had no gene match. The CDR3 length is 16 residues. Germline V gene data show CDR1 as LGHNT and CDR2 as FRNRAP. CDR3 sequence (DNA): TGTGCTAGTGGTCGTTTTCAGGGACAGCTTAATCAGCCCCAGCATTTT. Encoded protein: CASGRFQGQLNQPQHF.

The sample holds a few counts of this clonotype. Since a much larger clone is just one base distant, this may be a read error. This sequence joins TRBV2 and TRBJ2-5; 7 bases match TRBD1. Germline CDR1 is SNHLY and CDR2 is FYNNEI. Trimming cost V 6 bases and J 7 bases; bases outside gene matches: 8. The CDR3 sequence is 13 residues long. The DNA of the CDR3 is TGTGCCAGCAGGGGCGACAGGGCGGGGACCCAGTACTTC. This encodes CASRGDRAGTQYF.

The sample holds many counts of this clonotype. The chain carries TRBV12-3 or TRBV12-4 and TRBJ1-4; perhaps TRBD1 as D (6 bases). This CDR3 comprises 15 residues. The V end was cut by 3 bases, the J end by 8 bases, with 16 bases between. CDR3 bases: TGTGCCAGCAGTTTGACGGGGGGCGCAGGGGAAAAACTGTTTTTT. Translated: CASSLTGGAGEKLFF.

V is TRBV7-6 and J is TRBJ2-7; 7 bases align to TRBD2. Germline lookup yields CDR1 SGHVS and CDR2 FNYEAQ. The CDR3 runs 16 residues. The V gene end was trimmed by 4 bases and the J gene end by 3 bases; junction bases not matched to a gene: 12. The CDR3 protein is CASSSRGGNGGYEQYF. CDR3 sequence (DNA): TGTGCCAGCAGCTCCCGCGGGGGAAACGGGGGCTACGAGCAGTACTTC.

The chain employs TRBV9 and TRBJ2-1, with a tentative D call TRBD1 (5 bases). The CDR3 has 14 amino acids. Germline CDR1 is SGDLS and CDR2 is YYNGEE. Between the trimmed V and J ends, which lost 4 bases and 5 bases, there was a span of 13 bases. CDR3 bases: TGTGCCAGCAGCCGGGTCAGGGCCGACAATGAGCAGTTCTTC. It codes for CASSRVRADNEQFF.

The sample holds many counts of this clonotype. V is TRBV5-1 and J is TRBJ1-1; TRBD1 matches at 11 bases. V was pared by 5 bases and J by 4 bases, with 13 bases of the junction left unmatched. The germline gives CDR1 SGHRS, CDR2 YFSETQ. The CDR3 is 17 residues long. The CDR3 nucleotides read TGCGCCAGCAGATTTCGGACAGGGGGCGGGCCGGGCACTGAAGCTTTCTTT. Translated: CASRFRTGGGPGTEAFF. The full variable domain, completed using reference TRBV5-1 and TRBJ1-1, is KAGVTQTPRYLIKTRGQQVTLSCSPISGHRSVSWYQQTPGQGLQFLFEYFSETQRNKGNFPGRFSGRQFSNSRSEMNVSTLELGDSALYLCASRFRTGGGPGTEAFFGQGTRLTVV.

This clonotype came up a few times. A much larger clone differs by one base, so this may be a read error. V gene TRBV7-9 combines with J gene TRBJ1-1; tentatively, D is TRBD1 (6 bases). The germline V gene encodes CDR1 SEHNR and CDR2 FQNEAQ (reference sequence). The CDR3 runs to 16 residues. V dropped 7 bases and J dropped 4 bases, with 22 bases sitting between them. The CDR3 region has the DNA TGTGCCAGCACCCACTACGGGGGGCCTGGGAGCACTGAAGCTTTCTTT. It specifies CASTHYGGPGSTEAFF. Filled out from reference TRBV7-9 and TRBJ1-1, the complete variable domain reads DTGVSQNPRHKITKRGQNVTFRCDPISEHNRLYWYRQTLGQGPEFLTYFQNEAQLEKSRLLSDRFSAERPKGSFSTLEIQRTEQGDSAMYLCASTHYGGPGSTEAFFGQGTRLTVV.

This clonotype was detected ten times or more. The chain links TRBV2 to TRBJ2-7; tentative D call: TRBD1 (6 bases). From germline, CDR1 is SNHLY and CDR2 FYNNEI. There are 14 residues in the CDR3. V dropped 8 bases and J dropped 3 bases, with 17 bases sitting between them. Written as DNA, the CDR3 is TGTGCCAGCTATGCTGAACAGGGTCTCTACGAGCAGTACTTC. Amino acids: CASYAEQGLYEQYF. Using reference TRBV2 and TRBJ2-7 for the parts outside the CDR3, the full variable domain is EPEVTQTPSHQVTQMGQEVILRCVPISNHLYFYWYRQILGQKVEFLVSFYNNEISEKSEIFDDQFSVERPDGSNFTLKIRSTKLEDSAMYFCASYAEQGLYEQYFGPGTRLTVT.

This clonotype was seen ten or more times. The chain uses TRBV2 and TRBJ2-3; 7 bases agree with TRBD2. CDR1 is SNHLY and CDR2 is FYNNEI in the germline V gene. The ends lost 2 bases at V and 0 bases at J; junction bases unmatched: 5. The CDR3 is 16 residues long. The CDR3 spells CASSERLAVSTDTQYF. CDR3 bases: TGTGCCAGCAGTGAAAGGCTAGCGGTGAGCACAGATACGCAGTATTTT.

The chain is built from TRBV12-3 or TRBV12-4 and TRBJ1-2, with TRBD1 identical over 9 bases. V shed 5 bases, J shed 4 bases, and the junction held 5 bases outside the gene matches. CDR3 length: 14 residues. CDR3: CASSPRQGVYGYTF. As DNA, the CDR3 is TGTGCCAGCAGTCCCAGACAGGGGGTCTATGGCTACACCTTC.

This clonotype was detected many times. The V and J genes are TRBV20-1 and TRBJ1-3; D unclear. The germline V and J ends were trimmed by 3 bases and 2 bases, with 11 bases remaining between them. The CDR3 has 14 residues. CDR1 is DFQATT, CDR2 SNEGSKA, per germline (reference sequence). CDR3 DNA: TGCAGTGCTAGTGGGCGGGGAACTGGAAACACCATATATTTT. Its protein is CSASGRGTGNTIYF.

The chain recombines TRBV29-1 with TRBJ2-1, with D perhaps matching TRBD1 (6 bases). This CDR3 is built from 13 residues. Germline CDR1 reads SQVTM; CDR2 reads ANQGSEA. V gave up 6 bases and J gave up 4 bases, with 13 bases separating them. The CDR3 loop is CSVPGTIYNEQFF. CDR3 coding DNA: TGCAGCGTCCCCGGGACAATTTACAATGAGCAGTTCTTC.

Ten or more counts support this clonotype. The rearrangement joins TRBV20-1 to TRBJ1-5; tentative D call: TRBD1 (5 bases). The CDR3 length is 12 residues. V lost 6 bases and J 8 bases, leaving 14 bases between the germline ends. Per germline, CDR1 DFQATT and CDR2 SNEGSKA (reference sequence). The CDR3 here is CSAGGGSEPQHF. The CDR3 region has the DNA TGCAGTGCCGGGGGAGGGTCTGAGCCCCAGCATTTT.

This clonotype was seen a handful of times. Relative to the germline gene, one junction end is altered; a read error may explain this. The chain uses TRBV12-3 or TRBV12-4 and TRBJ1-2; D is unresolved. CDR3 size: 12 residues. In nucleotides, the CDR3 is TGTGCCAGCAGTTTAGGCAACCGGCCATACATCTTC. It yields the protein CASSLGNRPYIF.

In its sample, this clonotype was seen a few times. CDR3 nucleotide sequence: TGTGCCAGCAGTAGCTACAGTTCAGATACGCAGTATTTT. As protein: CASSSYSSDTQYF. This chain links TRBV6-2 or TRBV6-3 with TRBJ2-3; the D is unclear. The germline V gene has CDR1 MNHEY and CDR2 SVGEGT. There are 13 residues in the CDR3. V was clipped by 5 bases and J by 4 bases, with 10 bases between them.

This clonotype has just a few counts. The chain combines TRBV4-1 with TRBJ2-1, with 9 positions matching TRBD2. The germline V gene has CDR1 MGHRA and CDR2 YSYEKL. The CDR3 consists of 18 residues. V was pared by 2 bases and J by 5 bases, with 13 bases of the junction left unmatched. CDR3 loop: CASSQHEGSGRRDNEQFF. The DNA of the CDR3 is TGCGCCAGCAGCCAACACGAGGGGAGCGGGAGGCGGGACAATGAGCAGTTCTTC.

This clonotype was detected ten times or more. The chain has TRBV5-1 and TRBJ2-2, with 7 bases that match TRBD1. Trimming took 5 bases from V and 4 from J; bases not matched to a gene: 5. Germline loops: CDR1 SGHRS, CDR2 YFSETQ. This CDR3 spans 14 amino acids. The CDR3 region is CASSRTGSTGELFF. The DNA of the CDR3 is TGCGCCAGCAGTCGGACAGGATCCACCGGGGAGCTGTTTTTT.

This clonotype was observed a few times. The chain uses TRBV12-3 or TRBV12-4 and TRBJ2-1; D is possibly TRBD1 (6 bases). V was shortened by 6 bases and J by 1 base, with 16 bases between the two germline ends. CDR3 length: 16 residues. The CDR3 sequence is CASRYTRGTSYNEQFF. Here the CDR3 DNA reads TGTGCCAGCAGATACACTAGGGGGACGTCCTACAATGAGCAGTTCTTC.

This clonotype was counted many times. The DNA of the CDR3 is TGTGCCAGCAGCGTAAGAACAGGGAAAAATGGCTACACCTTC. Translated: CASSVRTGKNGYTF. The rearrangement uses TRBV9 and TRBJ1-2; possible D gene TRBD1, 6 bases. CDR1 is SGDLS, CDR2 YYNGEE, per germline. CDR3 length equals 14 residues. With 1 base removed from V and 6 bases from J, the gap between germline ends came to 13 bases.

The V gene is TRBV7-3, the J gene TRBJ2-1; 11 bases line up with TRBD2. The CDR3 runs to 15 residues. The ends lost 3 bases at V and 9 bases at J; junction bases unmatched: 7. Germline V lookup: CDR1 SGHTA, CDR2 FQGTGA. CDR3 region: CASSLLAGGGGEQFF. In DNA, the CDR3 is TGTGCCAGCAGCTTGCTAGCGGGAGGCGGAGGTGAGCAGTTCTTC.

This clonotype was seen many times. The chain carries TRBV28 and TRBJ2-3; 9 nucleotides agree with TRBD2. CDR3 length: 14 residues. Germline V gene sequence: CDR1 MDHEN, CDR2 SYDVKM. The J segment lost 6 bases and the V segment lost 5 bases, leaving 6 bases of the junction unmatched. The chain's CDR3 is CASSHGGGADTQYF. The DNA of the CDR3 is TGTGCCAGCAGTCATGGCGGGGGGGCGGATACGCAGTATTTT.

The chain links TRBV20-1 to TRBJ2-3, with D perhaps being TRBD1 or TRBD2 (5 bases each). The germline V gene has CDR1 DFQATT and CDR2 SNEGSKA (reference sequence). V dropped 0 bases and J dropped 6 bases, with 22 bases sitting between them. CDR3 size: 17 residues. The CDR3 is CSARDEVRDRVSDTQYF. The CDR3 DNA is TGCAGTGCTAGAGATGAAGTCCGGGACCGAGTTTCGGATACGCAGTATTTT.

With respect to this clonotype: Since a much larger clone is just one base distant, this may be a read error. The chain carries TRBV7-3 and TRBJ1-2; D is unresolved. The ends were cut back, 2 bases at V and 8 bases at J, with 15 bases in the middle. The CDR3 is 14 amino acids. Germline V gene data show CDR1 as SGHTA and CDR2 as FQGTGA. CDR3 DNA sequence: TGTGCCAGCAGCTTATTAGGAGGCGGGGTCGGCTACACCTTC. Its protein product is CASSLLGGGVGYTF.

This clonotype is a singleton in its sample. The J gene is TRBJ2-5, the V gene TRBV3-1; TRBD2 matches 7 bases. Germline V gene lookup returns CDR1 LGHDT and CDR2 YNNKEL (reference sequence). J gave up 5 bases and V 6 bases, and 9 bases lay outside the gene matches. This CDR3 is built from 14 residues. The CDR3 DNA sequence: TGTGCCAGCAGATTGGCGGGAGAAGGGGAGACCCAGTACTTC. This gives the protein CASRLAGEGETQYF.

Notes on this clonotype: A much larger clone lies a single base off, so this may be a read error. This chain links TRBV7-2 with TRBJ1-1; possibly TRBD1 for D (5 bases). Germline lookup yields CDR1 SGHTA and CDR2 FQGNSA. The V end was cut by 5 bases, the J end by 1 base, with 14 bases between. This CDR3 region has 15 residues. CDR3 amino acids: CASSAFTGRNTEAFF. In DNA form, the CDR3 reads TGTGCCAGCAGCGCCTTTACGGGACGGAACACTGAAGCTTTCTTT.

This clonotype was seen repeatedly, ten times or more. The chain uses TRBV20-1 and TRBJ1-5, with D maybe TRBD1 (5 bases). Trimming removed 2 bases at V and 6 bases at J, with 20 bases between. The CDR3 sequence is 16 residues long. The V gene's germline CDR1 is DFQATT and CDR2 SNEGSKA (reference sequence). The CDR3 nucleotides read TGCAGTGCTAGATCCCCGGACACGGGACGGGGTCAGCCCCAGCATTTT. Translation gives CSARSPDTGRGQPQHF.

On this clonotype: The junction does not match germline at one end; this may be a read error. The chain is built from TRBV5-1 and TRBJ2-2; possibly TRBD1 or TRBD2 for D (6 bases each). Germline assignment: CDR1 SGHRS and CDR2 YFSETQ. This CDR3 has 15 amino acids. The CDR3 reads CASSYLGGNTGELFF. The CDR3 nucleotides read TGCGCCAGCAGTTATCTAGGGGGGAACACCGGGGAGCTGTTCTTT.

This clonotype was counted ten times or more. The chain links TRBV7-8 to TRBJ2-1; 16 nucleotides line up with TRBD2. Germline trimming cut 4 bases from V and 4 bases from J; bases unmatched to any gene: 10. CDR1 and CDR2 from the germline V gene are SGHVS and FQNEAQ. The CDR3 has 19 residues. The CDR3 DNA reads as TGTGCCAGCAGCTCCCCCTCCGGGACTAGCGGGAGGGGATACAATGAGCAGTTCTTC. Translated, it gives CASSSPSGTSGRGYNEQFF. Complete variable domain (other parts from reference TRBV7-8 and TRBJ2-1): GAGVSQSPRYKVAKRGQDVALRCDPISGHVSLFWYQQALGQGPEFLTYFQNEAQLDKSGLPSDRFFAERPEGSVSTLKIQRTQQEDSAVYLCASSSPSGTSGRGYNEQFFGPGTRLTVL.

This clonotype was counted between two and nine times. One base away lies a much larger clone, so this may be a sequencing read error. The chain employs TRBV2 and TRBJ2-5, with 9 nucleotides matching TRBD1. Germline-derived CDR1 and CDR2 are SNHLY and FYNNEI. This CDR3 spans 16 amino acids. V trimming: 2 bases; J trimming: 4 bases; junction bases outside the gene matches: 8. CDR3 loop: CASSERTGTGSETQYF. The CDR3 region has the DNA TGTGCCAGCAGTGAAAGGACCGGGACAGGGTCAGAGACCCAGTACTTC.

Concerning this clonotype itself: This may arise from a read error, as a much more abundant clone is one base away. The conserved closing phenylalanine or tryptophan is absent in this CDR3, likely reflecting a read error. J is TRBJ2-3 and V is TRBV5-4; TRBD2 matches at 11 bases. The V segment lost 4 bases and the J segment 6 bases; nucleotides outside the gene matches: 7. Germline V CDR1 and CDR2: SGHNT, YYREEE (reference sequence). The CDR3 covers 15 residues. CDR3 sequence: CASSPGTSGMDTQYS. CDR3 DNA sequence: TGTGCCAGCAGCCCGGGGACTAGCGGAATGGATACGCAGTATTCT.

This clonotype was found a few times. A read error is possible here, since a much larger clone lies one base away. This sequence joins TRBV5-1 and TRBJ1-5, with 7 bases identical to TRBD1. Germline loops: CDR1 SGHRS, CDR2 YFSETQ. J gave up 5 bases and V 0 bases, and 2 bases lay outside the gene matches. CDR3 length: 14 residues. CDR3 loop: CASSLDRGHQPQHF. The CDR3 DNA follows: TGCGCCAGCAGCTTGGACAGGGGCCATCAGCCCCAGCATTTT.